This TCR beta chain was captured in a study of T cell responses to AZD1222 COVID-19 vaccine. This table comes from immunoSEQ multiplex PCR, and its TCRdb copy is limited to in-frame clones, with some not included. The profile shows over 120,000 clones, 88% of them singletons. The receptor was isolated from an adult who received the MenACWY meningococcal vaccine as a control. This specimen was peripheral blood, taken 28 days after the second dose of the MenACWY control vaccine.

CDR3 sequence reads: CASSWTVMNTEAFF. The CDR3 region has the DNA TGTGCCAGTAGTTGGACAGTAATGAACACTGAAGCTTTCTTT. The V and J genes are TRBV19 and TRBJ1-1, with D perhaps TRBD1 (6 bases). V lost 5 bases and J lost 0, with 10 bases in between. Germline V gives CDR1 LNHDA, CDR2 SQIVND (reference sequence). The CDR3 totals 14 residues.